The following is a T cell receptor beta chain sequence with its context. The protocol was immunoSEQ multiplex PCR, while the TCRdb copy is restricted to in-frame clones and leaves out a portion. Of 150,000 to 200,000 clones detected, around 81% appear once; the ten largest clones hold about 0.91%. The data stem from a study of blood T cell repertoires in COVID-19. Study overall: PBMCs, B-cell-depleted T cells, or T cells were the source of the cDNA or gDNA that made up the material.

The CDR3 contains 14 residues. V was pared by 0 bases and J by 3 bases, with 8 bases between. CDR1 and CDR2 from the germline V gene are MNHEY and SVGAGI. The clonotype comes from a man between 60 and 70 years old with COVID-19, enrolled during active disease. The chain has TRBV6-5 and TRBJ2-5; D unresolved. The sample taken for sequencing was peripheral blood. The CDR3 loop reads CASSYSHRKETQYF. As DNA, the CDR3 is TGTGCCAGCAGTTACTCGCACAGAAAAGAGACCCAGTACTTC.